This T cell receptor (beta chain) was obtained from a study of cytomegalovirus exposure and HLA in healthy donors. PCR used 60 Vbeta primers and 13 Jbeta primers. Sequencing used immunoSEQ multiplex PCR; TCRdb keeps in-frame clones, though not all of them. The data contain 150,000 or so clones, 65% to 85% of them singletons. The germline V gene encodes CDR1 SGHDN and CDR2 FVKESK. The CDR3 length is 16 residues. V was pared by 2 bases and J by 4 bases, with 17 bases between. Sample: PBMCs. The clonotype originates from a man aged 25-45 years in good health and CMV-seronegative. The chain recombines TRBV14 with TRBJ2-5; no definite D call. The CDR3 protein is CASSQRRGLVGETQYF. CDR3 DNA: TGTGCCAGCAGCCAAAGAAGAGGCTTGGTCGGAGAGACCCAGTACTTC.